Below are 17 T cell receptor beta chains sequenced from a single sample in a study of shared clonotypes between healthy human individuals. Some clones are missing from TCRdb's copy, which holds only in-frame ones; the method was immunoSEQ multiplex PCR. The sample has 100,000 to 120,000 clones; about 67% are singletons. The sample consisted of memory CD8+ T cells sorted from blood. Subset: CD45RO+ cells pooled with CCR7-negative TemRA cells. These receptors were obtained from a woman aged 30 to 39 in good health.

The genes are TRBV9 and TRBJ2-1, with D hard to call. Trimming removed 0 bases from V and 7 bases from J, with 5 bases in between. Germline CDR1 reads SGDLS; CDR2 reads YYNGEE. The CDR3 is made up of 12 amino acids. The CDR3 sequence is CASSVGENEQFF. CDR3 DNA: TGTGCCAGCAGCGTAGGCGAGAATGAGCAGTTCTTC.

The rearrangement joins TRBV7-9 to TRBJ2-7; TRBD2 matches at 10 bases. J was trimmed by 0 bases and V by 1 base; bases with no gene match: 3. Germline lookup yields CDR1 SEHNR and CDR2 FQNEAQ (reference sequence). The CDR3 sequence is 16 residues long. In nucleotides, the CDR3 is TGTGCCAGCAGCTTAGGACTAGCGGGCGGCTCCTACGAGCAGTACTTC. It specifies CASSLGLAGGSYEQYF.

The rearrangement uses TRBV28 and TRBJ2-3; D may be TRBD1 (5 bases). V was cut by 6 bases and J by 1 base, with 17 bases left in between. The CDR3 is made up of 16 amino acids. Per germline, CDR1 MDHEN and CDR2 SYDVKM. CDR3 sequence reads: CASSRPVVRGTDTQYF. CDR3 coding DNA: TGTGCCAGCAGCCGCCCGGTAGTCAGGGGCACAGATACGCAGTATTTT.

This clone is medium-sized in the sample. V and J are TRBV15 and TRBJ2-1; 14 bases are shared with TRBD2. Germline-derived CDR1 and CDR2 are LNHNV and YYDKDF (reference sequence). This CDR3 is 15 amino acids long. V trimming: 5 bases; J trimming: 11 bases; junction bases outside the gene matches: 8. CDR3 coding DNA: TGTGCCACCAGCGTCGGACTAGCGGGGGGCTTTAAGCAGTTCTTC. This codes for CATSVGLAGGFKQFF.

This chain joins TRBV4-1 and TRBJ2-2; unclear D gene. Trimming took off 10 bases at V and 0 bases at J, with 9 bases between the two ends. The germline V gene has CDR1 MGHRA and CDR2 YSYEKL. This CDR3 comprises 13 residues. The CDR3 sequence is CAIQETNTGELFF. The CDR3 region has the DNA TGCGCCATCCAGGAGACGAACACCGGGGAGCTGTTTTTT.

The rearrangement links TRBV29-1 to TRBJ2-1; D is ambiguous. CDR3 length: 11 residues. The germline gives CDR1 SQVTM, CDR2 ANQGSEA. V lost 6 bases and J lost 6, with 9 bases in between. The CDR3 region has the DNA TGCAGCGTACATGTATCCAATGAGCAGTTCTTC. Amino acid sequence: CSVHVSNEQFF.

CDR3 DNA: TGTGCCAGCGGGGGGGAGTATAGCAATCAGCCCCAGCATTTT. Translating it yields CASGGEYSNQPQHF. The chain has TRBV6-1 and TRBJ1-5; possibly TRBD1 for D (5 bases). The CDR3 covers 14 residues. CDR1 is MNHNS, CDR2 SASEGT, per germline. V shed 8 bases and J shed 0 bases, with 11 bases lying between them.

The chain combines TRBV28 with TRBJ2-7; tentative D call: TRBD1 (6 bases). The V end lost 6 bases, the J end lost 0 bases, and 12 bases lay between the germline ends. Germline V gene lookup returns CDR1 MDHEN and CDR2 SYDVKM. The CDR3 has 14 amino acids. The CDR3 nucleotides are TGTGCCAGCAGAGATCCGGGACACTCCTACGAGCAGTACTTC. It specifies CASRDPGHSYEQYF.

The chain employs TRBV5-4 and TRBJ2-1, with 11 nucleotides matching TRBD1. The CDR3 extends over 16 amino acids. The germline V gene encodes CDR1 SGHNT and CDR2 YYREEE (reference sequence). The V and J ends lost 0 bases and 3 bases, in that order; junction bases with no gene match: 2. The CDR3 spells CASSLEGQGDYNEQFF. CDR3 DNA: TGTGCCAGCAGCTTGGAGGGACAGGGGGACTACAATGAGCAGTTCTTC.

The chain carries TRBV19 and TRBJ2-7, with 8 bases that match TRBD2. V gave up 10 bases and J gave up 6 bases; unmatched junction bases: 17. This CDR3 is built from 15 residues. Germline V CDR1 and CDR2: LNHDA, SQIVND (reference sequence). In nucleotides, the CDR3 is TGTGCCACCCACCCCGGGGGGGCCCACCCAGGCGAGCAGTACTTC. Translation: CATHPGGAHPGEQYF.

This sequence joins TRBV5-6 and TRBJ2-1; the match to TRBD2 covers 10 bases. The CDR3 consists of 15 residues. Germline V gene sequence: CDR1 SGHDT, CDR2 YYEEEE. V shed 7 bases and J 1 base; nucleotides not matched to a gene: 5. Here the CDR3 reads CASGPSGSSYNEQFF. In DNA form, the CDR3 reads TGTGCCAGCGGACCTAGCGGGAGTTCCTACAATGAGCAGTTCTTC.

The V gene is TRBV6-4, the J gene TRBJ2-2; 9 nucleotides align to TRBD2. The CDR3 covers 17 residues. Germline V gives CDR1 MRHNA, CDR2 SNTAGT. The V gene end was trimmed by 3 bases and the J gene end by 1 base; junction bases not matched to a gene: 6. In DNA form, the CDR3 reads TGTGCCAGCAGTGAGGTAGCGGGAGCGGGGAACACCGGGGAGCTGTTTTTT. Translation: CASSEVAGAGNTGELFF.

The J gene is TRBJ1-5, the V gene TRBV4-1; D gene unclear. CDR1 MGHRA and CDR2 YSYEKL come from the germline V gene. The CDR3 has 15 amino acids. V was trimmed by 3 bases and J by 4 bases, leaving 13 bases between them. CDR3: CASSHLFWRNQPQHF. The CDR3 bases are TGCGCCAGCAGCCACCTTTTTTGGCGAAATCAGCCCCAGCATTTT.

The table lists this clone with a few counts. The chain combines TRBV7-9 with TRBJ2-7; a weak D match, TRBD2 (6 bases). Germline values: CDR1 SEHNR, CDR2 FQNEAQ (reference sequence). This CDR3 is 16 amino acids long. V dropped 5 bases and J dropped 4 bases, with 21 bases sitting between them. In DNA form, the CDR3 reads TGTGCCAGCAGCGGGGGGACTCGTCTCGATCCTTACGAGCAGTACTTC. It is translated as CASSGGTRLDPYEQYF.

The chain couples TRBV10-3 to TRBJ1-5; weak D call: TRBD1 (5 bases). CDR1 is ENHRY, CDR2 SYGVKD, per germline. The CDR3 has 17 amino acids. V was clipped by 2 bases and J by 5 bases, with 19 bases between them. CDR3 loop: CAISERGVFMQDQPQHF. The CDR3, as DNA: TGTGCCATCAGTGAGCGGGGGGTTTTTATGCAAGATCAGCCCCAGCATTTT.

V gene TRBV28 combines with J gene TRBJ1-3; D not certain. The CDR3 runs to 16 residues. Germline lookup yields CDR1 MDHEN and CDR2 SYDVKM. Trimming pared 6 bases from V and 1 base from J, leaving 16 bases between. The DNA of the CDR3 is TGTGCCAGCAGCGCACCCCGGGCGGTTTCTGGAAACACCATATATTTT. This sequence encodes CASSAPRAVSGNTIYF.

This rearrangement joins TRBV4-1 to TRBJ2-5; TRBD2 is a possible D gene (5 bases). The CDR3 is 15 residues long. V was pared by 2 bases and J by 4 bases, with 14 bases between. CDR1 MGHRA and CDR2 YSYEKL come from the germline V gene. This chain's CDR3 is CASSQLEGGGETQYF. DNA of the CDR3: TGCGCCAGCAGCCAACTAGAAGGAGGCGGAGAGACCCAGTACTTC.